The 8 T cell receptor beta chains given below trace back to one sample, sequenced in a study of shared clonotypes between healthy human individuals. The table came from immunoSEQ multiplex PCR; TCRdb's copy has only in-frame clones and leaves some out. The sample lists hundreds of thousands of clones; 70% to 80% were seen once. Sample: PBMCs. These receptors were taken from a woman aged 40 to 49 in good health. Some clones in this sample may be carry-over from other donors' samples.

Of note for this clone: A much larger clone differs from this one at a single base, so this may be a read error. This rearrangement joins TRBV6-6 to TRBJ2-2; D unresolved. Trimming stripped 4 bases from V and 2 bases from J, with 2 bases between. The CDR3 extends over 12 amino acids. CDR1 MNHNY and CDR2 SVGAGI come from the germline V gene (reference sequence). CDR3 in DNA: TGTGCCAGCAGTTTAAACACCGGGGAGCTGTTTTTT. Translated: CASSLNTGELFF.

The chain employs TRBV5-5 and TRBJ1-4, with D unclear. Germline CDR1 reads SGHKS; CDR2 reads YYEKEE (reference sequence). The CDR3 extends over 12 amino acids. V dropped 5 bases and J dropped 3 bases, with 5 bases sitting between them. Written as DNA, the CDR3 is TGTGCCAGCAGTCTGGCTAATGAAAAACTGTTTTTT. Amino acids: CASSLANEKLFF.

The chain carries TRBV7-3 and TRBJ2-2, with D hard to call. V lost 3 bases, J lost 6 bases, and 8 bases lay in between. Germline CDR1 is SGHTA and CDR2 is FQGTGA. This CDR3 comprises 13 residues. The CDR3 reads CASSLPPAGELFF. The DNA of the CDR3 is TGTGCCAGCAGCTTGCCCCCTGCCGGGGAGCTGTTTTTT.

A few counts support this clone. V usage is TRBV28 and J usage is TRBJ1-1; 10 bases align to TRBD1. The V and J ends lost 5 bases and 7 bases, in that order; junction bases with no gene match: 4. CDR3 length equals 13 residues. CDR1 is MDHEN and CDR2 is SYDVKM in the germline V gene. The CDR3 loop reads CASSLRDRGEAFF. The CDR3 DNA sequence: TGTGCCAGCAGTCTACGGGACAGGGGTGAAGCTTTCTTT.

This sequence joins TRBV5-4 and TRBJ1-6; D is unclear. This CDR3 has 14 residues. Per germline, CDR1 SGHNT and CDR2 YYREEE (reference sequence). Trimming shortened V by 4 bases and J by 0 bases, and 5 bases separated the two germline ends. The CDR3 DNA follows: TGTGCCAGCAGCGGCAGCTCCTATAATTCACCCCTCCACTTT. Amino acids: CASSGSSYNSPLHF.

This chain uses TRBV7-2 with TRBJ1-2, with D perhaps TRBD1 (5 bases). With 3 bases removed from V and 1 base from J, the gap between germline ends came to 18 bases. The CDR3 has 17 amino acids. Germline V lookup: CDR1 SGHTA, CDR2 FQGNSA. Here the CDR3 DNA reads TGTGCCAGCAGCTTTGCGACAGCAACAGGAGGTAACTATGGCTACACCTTC. This codes for CASSFATATGGNYGYTF.

V and J are TRBV6-1 and TRBJ2-6; D ambiguous. V gave up 10 bases and J gave up 4 bases, with 11 bases separating them. Looked up from germline, CDR1 is MNHNS and CDR2 is SASEGT. The CDR3 has 13 residues. CDR3 sequence: CANRASGANVLTF. CDR3 nucleotides: TGTGCCAACCGGGCCTCGGGGGCCAACGTCCTGACTTTC.

This chain joins TRBV7-2 and TRBJ1-4; D is unresolved. CDR1 and CDR2 from the germline V gene are SGHTA and FQGNSA. The CDR3 sequence is 13 residues long. The germline V and J ends were trimmed by 5 bases and 10 bases, with 14 bases remaining between them. CDR3 amino acids: CASSPGGVGKLFF. For the CDR3, the DNA is TGTGCCAGCAGCCCGGGTGGAGTAGGAAAACTGTTTTTT.